This TCR beta chain was identified in a study of blood T cell repertoires in COVID-19. Turning to the study itself: Some COVID-19 samples were acute and others convalescent; all came from the United States, Italy and Spain. The analysed material was cDNA or gDNA that came from T cells, B-cell-depleted T cells, or PBMCs.

Per the original methods: Amplification of reference gene primers provided the estimated nucleated cell counts. Produced via immunoSEQ multiplex PCR; TCRdb's table is partial and in-frame only. V, J and clone size were drawn from that table, and D and trimming were deduced from the DNA. The sample lists under 95,000 clones, around 90% occurring once. Germline values: CDR1 SGHRS, CDR2 YFSETQ. Trimming cost V 3 bases and J 4 bases; bases outside gene matches: 10. The CDR3 has 16 residues. This clone was detected once. The material sequenced was peripheral blood. The receptor was isolated from a man between 35 and 55 years old with acute or convalescent COVID-19. The gene calls are TRBV5-1 and TRBJ2-3, with 8 bases aligning to TRBD1. The CDR3 DNA is TGCGCCAGCAGCTCCAAGCCAGGACAGGGAGCAGATACGCAGTATTTT. Translated: CASSSKPGQGADTQYF.